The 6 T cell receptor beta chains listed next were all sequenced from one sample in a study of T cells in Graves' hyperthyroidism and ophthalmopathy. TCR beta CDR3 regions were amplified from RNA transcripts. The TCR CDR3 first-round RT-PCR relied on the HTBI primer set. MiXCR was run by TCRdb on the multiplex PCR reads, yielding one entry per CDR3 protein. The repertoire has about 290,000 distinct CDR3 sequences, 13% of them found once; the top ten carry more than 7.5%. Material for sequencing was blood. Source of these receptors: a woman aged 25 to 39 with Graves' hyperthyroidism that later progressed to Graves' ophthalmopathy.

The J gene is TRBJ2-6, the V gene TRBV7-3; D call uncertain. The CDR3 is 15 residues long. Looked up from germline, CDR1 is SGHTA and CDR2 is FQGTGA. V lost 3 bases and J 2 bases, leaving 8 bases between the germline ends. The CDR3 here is CASSFYRAGANVLTF. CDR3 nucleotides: TGTGCCAGCAGCTTTTACCGAGCTGGGGCCAACGTCCTGACTTTC. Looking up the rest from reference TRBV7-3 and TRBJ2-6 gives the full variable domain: GAGVSQTPSNKVTEKGKYVELRCDPISGHTALYWYRQSLGQGPEFLIYFQGTGAADDSGLPNDRFFAVRPEGSVSTLKIQRTERGDSAVYLCASSFYRAGANVLTFGAGSRLTVL.

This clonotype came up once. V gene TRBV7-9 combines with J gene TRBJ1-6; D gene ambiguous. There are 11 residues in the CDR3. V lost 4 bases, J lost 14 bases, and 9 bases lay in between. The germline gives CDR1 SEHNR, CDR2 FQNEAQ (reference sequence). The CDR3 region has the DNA TGTGCCAGCAGCTACGGACGTGCCCTCCACTTT. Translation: CASSYGRALHF.

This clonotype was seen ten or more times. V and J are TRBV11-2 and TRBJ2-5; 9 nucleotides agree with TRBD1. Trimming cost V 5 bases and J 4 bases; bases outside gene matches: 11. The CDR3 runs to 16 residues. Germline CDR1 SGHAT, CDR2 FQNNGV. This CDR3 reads CASSLLGTGTGETQYF. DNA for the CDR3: TGTGCCAGCAGCCTACTTGGGACAGGGACAGGAGAGACCCAGTACTTC.

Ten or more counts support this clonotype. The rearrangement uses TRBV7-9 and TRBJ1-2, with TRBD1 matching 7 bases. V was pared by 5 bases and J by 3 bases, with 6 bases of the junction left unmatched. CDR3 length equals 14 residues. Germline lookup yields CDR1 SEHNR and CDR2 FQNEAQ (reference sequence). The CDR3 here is CASSTTGFDYGYTF. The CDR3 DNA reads TGTGCCAGCAGCACGACAGGGTTCGACTATGGCTACACCTTC.

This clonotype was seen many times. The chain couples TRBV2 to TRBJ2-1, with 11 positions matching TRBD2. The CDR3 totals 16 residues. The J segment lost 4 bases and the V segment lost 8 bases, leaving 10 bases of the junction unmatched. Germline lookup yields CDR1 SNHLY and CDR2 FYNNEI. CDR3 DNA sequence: TGTGCCAGCGGGGGGGGACTAGCGGACTCTTACAATGAGCAGTTCTTC. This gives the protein CASGGGLADSYNEQFF.

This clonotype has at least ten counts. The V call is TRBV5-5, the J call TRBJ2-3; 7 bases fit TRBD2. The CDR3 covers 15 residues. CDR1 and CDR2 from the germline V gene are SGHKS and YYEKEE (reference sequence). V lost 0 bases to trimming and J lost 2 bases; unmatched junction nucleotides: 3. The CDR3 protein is CASSLVLAATDTQYF. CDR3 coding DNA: TGTGCCAGCAGCTTGGTGCTAGCGGCCACAGATACGCAGTATTTT. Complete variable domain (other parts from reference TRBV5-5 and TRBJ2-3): DAGVTQSPTHLIKTRGQQVTLRCSPISGHKSVSWYQQVLGQGPQFIFQYYEKEERGRGNFPDRFSARQFPNYSSELNVNALLLGDSALYLCASSLVLAATDTQYFGPGTRLTVL.